One sample yielded the 24 T cell receptor beta chains listed below, sequenced in a study of regulatory T cells in long-lasting Graves disease. iRepertoire HTBI primers and Arm-PCR of CDR3 regions built TCR beta libraries. TCRdb used MiXCR to reprocess the multiplex PCR reads, holding one entry per CDR3 protein. This table holds approximately 470,000 distinct CDR3 sequences, roughly 16% found once. Time point: newly diagnosed GD, antithyroid drugs for less than 3 months. There was RNA extracted from PBMCs, and the TCR library was made from it. The same sample was also studied in work on T cells in Graves' hyperthyroidism and ophthalmopathy.

The sample was peripheral blood mononuclear cells (PBMCs), taken at new diagnosis, from a patient treated with antithyroid drugs. All receptors derive from a middle-aged man with Graves disease.

This clonotype appeared many times. The chain employs TRBV20-1 and TRBJ2-7; TRBD1 or TRBD2 may be the D gene (6 bases each). The germline V gene has CDR1 DFQATT and CDR2 SNEGSKA (reference sequence). With 5 bases removed from V and 7 bases from J, the gap between germline ends came to 12 bases. The CDR3 is made up of 11 amino acids. The CDR3 bases are TGCAGTGCTTGGGGGGCCGCGGAGCAGTACTTC. This encodes CSAWGAAEQYF.

This clonotype was seen repeatedly, ten times or more. This chain's CDR3 is CASSLRYRTDVNQPQHF. CDR3 nucleotides: TGTGCCAGCAGCTTAAGGTATAGGACTGACGTCAATCAGCCCCAGCATTTT. The rearrangement links TRBV7-2 to TRBJ1-5; no reliable D call. V was shortened by 2 bases and J by 3 bases, with 17 bases between the two germline ends. From germline, CDR1 is SGHTA and CDR2 FQGNSA. The CDR3 has 17 amino acids.

This clonotype has more than one count but fewer than ten. A much larger clonotype is one base distant, so this may be a read error. The rearrangement links TRBV5-1 to TRBJ2-7, with 12 bases fitting TRBD2. In germline, CDR1 is SGHRS, CDR2 YFSETQ. There are 15 residues in the CDR3. CDR3 nucleotide sequence: TGCGCCAGCAGCTTCGAGACTAGCGGGAGATGGGAGCGGTACTTC. Translation: CASSFETSGRWERYF.

This clonotype was seen repeatedly, ten times or more. The CDR3 sequence is CASSFPRGSSYNEQFF. The CDR3 region has the DNA TGTGCCAGCAGCTTCCCTCGGGGGAGCTCCTACAATGAGCAGTTCTTC. This sequence joins TRBV11-2 and TRBJ2-1, with TRBD2 as a possible D gene (6 bases). CDR1 is SGHAT, CDR2 FQNNGV, per germline. Trimming pared 3 bases from V and 0 bases from J, leaving 12 bases between. The CDR3 is made up of 16 amino acids.

The CDR3: CASSPDRPPNQPQHF. The CDR3 DNA sequence: TGTGCCAGCAGCCCGGACAGGCCGCCGAATCAGCCCCAGCATTTT. The V and J genes are TRBV2 and TRBJ1-5; 7 positions match TRBD1. This CDR3 region has 15 residues. Germline V gene data show CDR1 as SNHLY and CDR2 as FYNNEI. Unmatched junction bases numbered 9, after V lost 6 bases and J lost 4 bases.

The table lists this clonotype with many counts. J is TRBJ1-3 and V is TRBV28, with D hard to call. V was cut by 6 bases and J by 0 bases, with 15 bases left in between. CDR3 length: 16 residues. Germline CDR1 is MDHEN and CDR2 is SYDVKM. DNA of the CDR3: TGTGCCAGCAGGTCCCGCCTTACGAGCTCTGGAAACACCATATATTTT. Residues: CASRSRLTSSGNTIYF.

This clonotype was counted ten times or more. V is TRBV3-1 and J is TRBJ1-1; D might be TRBD1 (5 bases). V gave up 1 base and J gave up 3 bases, with 9 bases separating them. This CDR3 has 14 amino acids. Germline values: CDR1 LGHDT, CDR2 YNNKEL (reference sequence). CDR3 in DNA: TGTGCCAGCAGCCAAGTCTTGGGACACACTGAAGCTTTCTTT. Translated: CASSQVLGHTEAFF.

In its sample, this clonotype was seen many times. The rearrangement uses TRBV5-4 and TRBJ2-7; D is uncertain. This CDR3 region has 14 residues. Deletions cut 0 bases from V and 3 bases from J, with 10 bases between. In germline, CDR1 is SGHNT, CDR2 YYREEE (reference sequence). In DNA form, the CDR3 reads TGTGCCAGCAGCTTGGCGGCCGGAAACTACGAGCAGTACTTC. Translation: CASSLAAGNYEQYF.

Ten or more counts support this clonotype. The chain recombines TRBV4-1 with TRBJ2-5, with TRBD1 matching 8 bases. The CDR3 runs to 17 residues. With V trimmed by 5 bases and J by 5 bases, 16 bases remained unmatched. Looked up from germline, CDR1 is MGHRA and CDR2 is YSYEKL. In DNA form, the CDR3 reads TGCGCCAGCAGCAAAGCGGCAGGGGGCCGGAGGGCGGAGACCCAGTACTTC. As protein: CASSKAAGGRRAETQYF.

This clonotype was counted between two and nine times. V is TRBV4-1 and J is TRBJ2-7, with 14 positions matching TRBD2. CDR3 length: 16 residues. With 5 bases clipped from V and 4 bases from J, the junction kept 7 bases outside the gene matches. Germline values: CDR1 MGHRA, CDR2 YSYEKL. This CDR3 is CASSESGLAGDYEQYF. CDR3 in DNA: TGCGCCAGCAGCGAATCGGGACTAGCGGGAGATTACGAGCAGTACTTC.

This clonotype turned up a few times. The gene calls are TRBV7-8 and TRBJ2-7; D is unresolved. This CDR3 has 12 residues. Trimming removed 6 bases at V and 3 bases at J, with 9 bases between. Per germline, CDR1 SGHVS and CDR2 FQNEAQ. The CDR3 sequence: CASRSLSYEQYF. The CDR3 nucleotides read TGTGCCAGCAGGAGCCTGAGCTACGAGCAGTACTTC.

There are many counts of this clonotype. The chain couples TRBV2 to TRBJ2-1, with 11 bases matching TRBD2. The CDR3 contains 15 residues. The V gene end was trimmed by 10 bases and the J gene end by 8 bases; junction bases not matched to a gene: 13. Germline V gene sequence: CDR1 SNHLY, CDR2 FYNNEI. The CDR3 nucleotides are TGTGCCATTACGACAACTAGCGGGAGTGTTGATGAGCAGTTCTTC. Encoded protein: CAITTTSGSVDEQFF. Variable domain in full (rest from reference TRBV2 and TRBJ2-1): EPEVTQTPSHQVTQMGQEVILRCVPISNHLYFYWYRQILGQKVEFLVSFYNNEISEKSEIFDDQFSVERPDGSNFTLKIRSTKLEDSAMYFCAITTTSGSVDEQFFGPGTRLTVL.

The table lists this clonotype with many counts. The chain joins TRBV3-1 to TRBJ1-1, with D unresolved. Germline lookup yields CDR1 LGHDT and CDR2 YNNKEL (reference sequence). V lost 4 bases, J lost 0 bases, and 6 bases lay in between. The CDR3 extends over 13 amino acids. Written as DNA, the CDR3 is TGTGCCAGCAGCCTCAAGTTGAACACTGAAGCTTTCTTT. Encoded protein: CASSLKLNTEAFF.

This clonotype was observed a handful of times. The rearrangement uses TRBV30 and TRBJ1-2; TRBD1 might be the D (5 bases). Trimming took off 3 bases at V and 7 bases at J, with 15 bases between the two ends. This CDR3 spans 13 amino acids. CDR1 is GTSNPN, CDR2 SVGIG, per germline (reference sequence). This CDR3 reads CAWRGAVGGGYTF. CDR3 sequence (DNA): TGTGCCTGGAGAGGGGCTGTCGGTGGTGGCTACACCTTC.

Many counts were recorded for this clonotype. The gene calls are TRBV28 and TRBJ2-5, with TRBD1 matching 8 bases. Germline V lookup: CDR1 MDHEN, CDR2 SYDVKM. This CDR3 comprises 15 residues. Trimming cost V 6 bases and J 3 bases; bases outside gene matches: 9. The CDR3 DNA reads TGTGCCAGCAGCCGAACAGGGGGGTGGGAAGAGACCCAGTACTTC. Residues: CASSRTGGWEETQYF.

Note on this clonotype: A junction end diverges from the germline sequence, so it may reflect a read error. The gene calls are TRBV4-1 and TRBJ2-6, with D possibly matching TRBD1 (5 bases). Germline CDR1 reads MGHRA; CDR2 reads YSYEKL. The CDR3 totals 17 residues. The CDR3 region has the DNA TGTGCCAGCAGCCAGGCTCTTCTCAGGGATGGGGCCAACGTCCTGACTTTC. As protein: CASSQALLRDGANVLTF.

This clonotype was counted a few times. CDR3 amino acids: CATSDLGREGNNEQFF. The CDR3 region has the DNA TGTGCCACCAGTGATTTAGGGCGGGAGGGCAACAATGAGCAGTTCTTC. The chain couples TRBV24-1 to TRBJ2-1; TRBD2 matches at 9 bases. The CDR3 length is 16 residues. Germline trimming cut 1 base from V and 5 bases from J; bases unmatched to any gene: 5. The germline gives CDR1 KGHDR, CDR2 SFDVKD.

This clonotype has a count of ten or more. The rearrangement links TRBV11-3 to TRBJ2-1; no firm D call. The CDR3 is made up of 15 amino acids. V lost 2 bases, J lost 8 bases, and 16 bases lay in between. CDR1 and CDR2 from the germline V gene are SGHNT and YENEEA. In DNA form, the CDR3 reads TGTGCCAGCAGCTTAAGTCAATTCCCTCACGATGAGCAGTTCTTC. Its protein product is CASSLSQFPHDEQFF.

This clonotype has ten or more counts. The chain uses TRBV7-2 and TRBJ2-1; 9 bases are a match to TRBD2. CDR1 is SGHTA, CDR2 FQGNSA, per germline. The CDR3 covers 20 residues. The V gene end was trimmed by 4 bases and the J gene end by 1 base; junction bases not matched to a gene: 17. CDR3 in DNA: TGTGCCAGCAGCTCCCTATTGAGTGGTAGCGGGGGCAGATCCTACAATGAGCAGTTCTTC. Translating it yields CASSSLLSGSGGRSYNEQFF.

In its sample, this clonotype was seen many times. V gene TRBV5-1 combines with J gene TRBJ2-1; a weak D match, TRBD2 (5 bases). The ends were cut back, 6 bases at V and 9 bases at J, with 16 bases in the middle. CDR1 is SGHRS and CDR2 is YFSETQ in the germline V gene. The length of the CDR3 is 13 residues. The CDR3 reads CASTHDQAGEQFF. DNA for the CDR3: TGCGCCAGCACCCACGACCAGGCGGGTGAGCAGTTCTTC.

This chain connects TRBV5-4 to TRBJ2-1, with 12 positions matching TRBD2. The CDR3 covers 17 residues. Unmatched junction bases numbered 14, after V lost 4 bases and J lost 9 bases. Per germline, CDR1 SGHNT and CDR2 YYREEE (reference sequence). The CDR3, as DNA: TGTGCCAGCAGCCCGGGCGGGCTAGCGGGAGGGCCTGGTGAGCAGTTCTTC. Amino acids: CASSPGGLAGGPGEQFF.

The rearrangement links TRBV7-9 to TRBJ2-7; 11 bases line up with TRBD1. Trimming at V came to 5 bases and at J to 2 bases, leaving 8 bases not matched to a gene. CDR1 SEHNR and CDR2 FQNEAQ come from the germline V gene (reference sequence). This CDR3 comprises 16 residues. CDR3 amino acids: CASSPRPGQGAYEQYF. The CDR3 DNA reads as TGTGCCAGCAGCCCACGGCCGGGACAGGGGGCCTACGAGCAGTACTTC.

This clonotype came up a few times. The CDR3 loop reads CATSRLGLAYEQYF. The DNA of the CDR3 is TGTGCCACCAGCAGGCTTGGGCTAGCCTACGAGCAGTACTTC. The V and J genes are TRBV15 and TRBJ2-7; D remains ambiguous. CDR1 and CDR2 (germline): LNHNV, YYDKDF (reference sequence). V lost 3 bases, J lost 2 bases, and 11 bases lay in between. The CDR3 spans 14 residues.

This clonotype has a count of ten or more. The chain carries TRBV7-8 and TRBJ2-7; D is possibly TRBD1 (5 bases). V lost 1 base and J lost 7, with 23 bases in between. This CDR3 is built from 17 residues. Germline V CDR1 and CDR2: SGHVS, FQNEAQ. Written as DNA, the CDR3 is TGTGCCAGCAGCTTAGAAGTAGGGGCTCGAAAGGCGTGGGAGCAGTACTTC. Amino acid sequence: CASSLEVGARKAWEQYF.